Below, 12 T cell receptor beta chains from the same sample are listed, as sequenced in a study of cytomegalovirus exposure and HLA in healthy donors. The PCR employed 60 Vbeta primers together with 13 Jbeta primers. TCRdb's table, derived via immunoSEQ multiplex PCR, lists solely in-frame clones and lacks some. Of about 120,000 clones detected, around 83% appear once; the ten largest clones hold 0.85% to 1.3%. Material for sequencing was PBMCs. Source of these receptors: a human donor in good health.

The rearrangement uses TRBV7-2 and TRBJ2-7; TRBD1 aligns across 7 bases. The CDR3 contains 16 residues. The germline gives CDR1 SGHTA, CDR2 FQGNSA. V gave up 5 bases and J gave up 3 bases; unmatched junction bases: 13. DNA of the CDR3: TGTGCCAGCAGCCAACTTTCCGGGACAGAGTTCTACGAGCAGTACTTC. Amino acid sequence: CASSQLSGTEFYEQYF.

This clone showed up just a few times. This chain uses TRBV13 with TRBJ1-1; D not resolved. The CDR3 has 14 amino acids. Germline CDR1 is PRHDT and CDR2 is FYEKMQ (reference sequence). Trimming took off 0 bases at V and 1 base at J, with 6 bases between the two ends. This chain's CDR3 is CASSLGSGNTEAFF. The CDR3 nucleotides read TGTGCCAGCAGCTTAGGTTCGGGGAACACTGAAGCTTTCTTT.

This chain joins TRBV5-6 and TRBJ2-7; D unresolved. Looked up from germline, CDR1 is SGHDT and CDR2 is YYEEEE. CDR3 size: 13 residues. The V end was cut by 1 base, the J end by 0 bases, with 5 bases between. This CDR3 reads CASSLPSSYEQYF. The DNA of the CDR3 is TGTGCCAGCAGCTTGCCGAGCTCCTACGAGCAGTACTTC.

CDR3 nucleotides: TGTGCCAGTGTGGGCCCAGGGAACATTCAGTACTTC. It codes for CASVGPGNIQYF. The rearrangement links TRBV6-6 to TRBJ2-4; possibly TRBD1 for D (5 bases). The CDR3 runs to 12 residues. V lost 9 bases and J 7 bases, leaving 13 bases between the germline ends. Per germline, CDR1 MNHNY and CDR2 SVGAGI (reference sequence).

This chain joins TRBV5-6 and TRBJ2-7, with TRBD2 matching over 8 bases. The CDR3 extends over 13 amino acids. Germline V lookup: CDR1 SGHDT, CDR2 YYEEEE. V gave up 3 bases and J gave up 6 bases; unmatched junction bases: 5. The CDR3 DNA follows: TGTGCCAGCAGCTCGGGGGGGGGAGGCGAGCAGTACTTC. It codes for CASSSGGGGEQYF.

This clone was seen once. The CDR3 sequence: CASSFKGLAGELFF. In DNA, the CDR3 is TGTGCCAGCAGCTTTAAGGGGTTGGCCGGGGAGCTGTTTTTT. The chain employs TRBV7-9 and TRBJ2-2, with D possibly being TRBD1 (5 bases). This CDR3 region has 14 residues. Germline CDR1 and CDR2: SEHNR and FQNEAQ (reference sequence). Trimming removed 3 bases at V and 6 bases at J, with 11 bases between. Complete variable domain (other parts from reference TRBV7-9 and TRBJ2-2): DTGVSQNPRHKITKRGQNVTFRCDPISEHNRLYWYRQTLGQGPEFLTYFQNEAQLEKSRLLSDRFSAERPKGSFSTLEIQRTEQGDSAMYLCASSFKGLAGELFFGEGSRLTVL.

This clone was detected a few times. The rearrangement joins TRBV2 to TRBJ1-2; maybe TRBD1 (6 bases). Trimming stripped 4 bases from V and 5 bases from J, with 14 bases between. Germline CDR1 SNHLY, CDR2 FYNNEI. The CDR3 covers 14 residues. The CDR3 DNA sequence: TGTGCCAGCAGTGTCGACAGGCGGGGGTATGGCTACACCTTC. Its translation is CASSVDRRGYGYTF.

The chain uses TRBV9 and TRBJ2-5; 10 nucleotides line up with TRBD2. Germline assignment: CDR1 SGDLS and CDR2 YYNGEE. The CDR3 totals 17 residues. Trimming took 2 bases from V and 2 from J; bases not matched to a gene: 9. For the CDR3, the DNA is TGTGCCAGCAGCGTGGGGGCTAGCGGGGGAGCACAAGAGACCCAGTACTTC. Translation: CASSVGASGGAQETQYF. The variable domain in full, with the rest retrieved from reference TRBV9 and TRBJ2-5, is DSGVTQTPKHLITATGQRVTLRCSPRSGDLSVYWYQQSLDQGLQFLIQYYNGEERAKGNILERFSAQQFPDLHSELNLSSLELGDSALYFCASSVGASGGAQETQYFGPGTRLLVL.

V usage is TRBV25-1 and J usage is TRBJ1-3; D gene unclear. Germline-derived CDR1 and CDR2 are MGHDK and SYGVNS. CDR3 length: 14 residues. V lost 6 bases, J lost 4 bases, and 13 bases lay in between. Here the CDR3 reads CASSPSLAGNTIYF. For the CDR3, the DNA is TGTGCCAGCAGCCCCAGCCTAGCCGGAAACACCATATATTTT.

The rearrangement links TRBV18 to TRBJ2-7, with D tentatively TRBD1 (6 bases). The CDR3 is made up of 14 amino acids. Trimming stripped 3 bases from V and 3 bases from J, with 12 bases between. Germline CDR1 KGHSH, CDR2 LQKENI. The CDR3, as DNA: TGTGCCAGCTCACCCCGGGACACCGTCTACGAGCAGTACTTC. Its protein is CASSPRDTVYEQYF.

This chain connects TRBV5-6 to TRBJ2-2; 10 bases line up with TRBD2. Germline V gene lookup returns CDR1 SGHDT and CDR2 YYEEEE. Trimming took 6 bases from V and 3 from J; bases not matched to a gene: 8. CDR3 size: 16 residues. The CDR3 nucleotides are TGTGCCAGCACCCGTAGCGGGGGGTTTCACACCGGGGAGCTGTTTTTT. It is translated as CASTRSGGFHTGELFF.

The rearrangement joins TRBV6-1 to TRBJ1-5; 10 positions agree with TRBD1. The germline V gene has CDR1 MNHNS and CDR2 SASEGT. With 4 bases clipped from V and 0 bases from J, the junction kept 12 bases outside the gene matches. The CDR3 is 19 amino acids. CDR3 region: CASSGTGTGAVLSNQPQHF. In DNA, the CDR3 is TGTGCCAGCAGTGGGACGGGGACAGGGGCGGTCCTTAGCAATCAGCCCCAGCATTTT.